This T cell receptor beta chain originates from a study of T cell changes during pregnancy in multiple sclerosis. The assay was immunoSEQ multiplex PCR, and TCRdb's table has in-frame clones only and misses some. The sample yields approximately 90,000 clones, approximately 92% seen once. With V trimmed by 6 bases and J by 8 bases, 5 bases remained unmatched. This CDR3 has 12 residues. Germline values: CDR1 MNHEY, CDR2 SVGAGI. This chain links TRBV6-5 with TRBJ1-2; 8 nucleotides align to TRBD1. The material sequenced was peripheral blood, taken after pregnancy. The source of this sequence is a female donor with multiple sclerosis, enrolled in a pregnancy study. As DNA, the CDR3 is TGTGCCAGCAGACCAGGGGGCGGCGGCTACACCTTC. Amino acids: CASRPGGGGYTF.